These T cell receptor beta chains were read from a single sample in a study of T-cell memory formation after mild COVID-19. Via MiXCR, TCRdb re-called the 5' RACE reads, giving one row per CDR3 protein. The profile shows approximately 560,000 distinct CDR3 sequences, around a sixth of them singletons. The sample was PBMCs or a T cell subset sorted from them (not recorded which). The receptors originated from an adult woman who had mild COVID-19 (a few samples of this study predate the infection). Cell type and time point are not known. Both conserved end residues are part of each CDR3. A D gene is named only where the DNA matches it firmly. Clone sizes are given selectively: once, few, many, or a class where the clone is expanded.

J gene | D gene | V gene | clone size | CDR3 protein | CDR3 DNA
TRBJ2-5 | TRBD2 | TRBV13 | few | CASSLDKLRLAETQYF | TGTGCCAGCAGCTTAGATAAGTTACGACTAGCGGAGACCCAGTACTTC
TRBJ2-1 | NA | TRBV20-1 | NA | CSASGGLSYNEQFF | TGCAGTGCTAGCGGGGGACTCTCCTACAATGAGCAGTTCTTC
TRBJ2-2 | NA | TRBV11-1 | many | CASSRKGNTGELFF | TGTGCCAGCAGCCGTAAGGGGAACACCGGGGAGCTGTTTTTT
TRBJ2-1 | NA | TRBV9 | NA | CASSVVDGPPFF | TGTGCCAGCAGCGTAGTTGACGGACCTCCATTCTTC
TRBJ1-3 | NA | TRBV20-1 | NA | CSARKGASSGNTIYF | TGCAGTGCTAGGAAGGGAGCCTCCTCTGGAAACACCATATATTTT
TRBJ2-5 | TRBD2 | TRBV24-1 | few | CATSDLASGFQETQYF | TGTGCCACCAGTGATTTGGCTAGCGGGTTCCAAGAGACCCAGTACTTC
TRBJ1-5 | TRBD1 | TRBV12-3/TRBV12-4 | few | CASTRTGADQPQHF | TGTGCCAGCACCAGGACAGGGGCCGACCAGCCCCAGCATTTT
TRBJ2-5 | NA | TRBV7-2 | few | CASNREGLQETQYF | TGTGCCAGCAACAGGGAGGGCCTACAAGAGACCCAGTACTTC
TRBJ2-3 | NA | TRBV4-3 | many | CASSQDIGAFPDTQYF | TGCGCCAGCAGCCAAGATATAGGAGCTTTCCCAGATACGCAGTATTTT
TRBJ1-1 | NA | TRBV6-1 | few | CASSHRVRLALNTEAFF | TGTGCCAGCAGCCACAGGGTTCGGTTAGCGTTGAACACTGAAGCTTTCTTT
TRBJ2-7 | TRBD2 | TRBV7-2 | many | CASSLHQGGGYEQYF | TGTGCCAGCAGCTTACATCAGGGCGGGGGCTACGAGCAGTACTTC
TRBJ1-4 | NA | TRBV2 | few | CANGAFLATNEKLFF | TGTGCCAACGGGGCTTTCCTTGCAACTAATGAAAAACTGTTTTTT
TRBJ2-1 | TRBD2 | TRBV7-9 | many | CASSLDPAGGWNEQFF | TGTGCCAGCAGCTTAGACCCAGCGGGAGGGTGGAATGAGCAGTTCTTC
TRBJ2-7 | TRBD2 | TRBV5-1 | NA | CASRTLAEALYEQYF | TGCGCCAGCAGGACCCTAGCGGAAGCCCTCTACGAGCAGTACTTC
TRBJ1-5 | NA | TRBV20-1 | many | CSARDTGVDQPQHF | TGCAGTGCTAGAGATACCGGGGTCGATCAGCCCCAGCATTTT
TRBJ1-2 | NA | TRBV3-1 | few | CASSSRGGSYTF | TGTGCCAGCAGCTCCAGGGGTGGGAGCTACACCTTC
TRBJ1-5 | NA | TRBV7-9 | NA | CASSLGGALNQPQHF | TGTGCCAGCAGCTTAGGTGGGGCGTTAAATCAGCCCCAGCATTTT
TRBJ1-5 | TRBD1 | TRBV12-3/TRBV12-4 | NA | CASSSDTGAGQPQHF | TGTGCCAGCAGTTCGGATACAGGGGCTGGACAGCCCCAGCATTTT
TRBJ2-1 | TRBD1 | TRBV5-4 | NA | CASSAPTGGEQFF | TGTGCCAGCAGCGCTCCGACAGGGGGTGAGCAGTTCTTC
TRBJ2-5 | TRBD2 | TRBV4-2 | many | CASSQEGTSGSETQYF | TGTGCCAGCAGCCAAGAGGGGACTAGCGGGTCTGAGACCCAGTACTTC
TRBJ2-6 | NA | TRBV2 | few | CASRGIRGRALGANVLTF | TGTGCCAGCAGGGGGATTAGGGGGAGGGCCCTCGGGGCCAACGTCCTGACTTTC
TRBJ2-2 | NA | TRBV7-9 | few | CASSLWGASTGELFF | TGTGCCAGCAGCTTATGGGGAGCGAGCACCGGGGAGCTGTTTTTT
TRBJ2-7 | TRBD1 | TRBV10-3 | NA | CAIRGQGGNEQYF | TGTGCCATCAGAGGACAGGGGGGCAACGAGCAGTACTTC
TRBJ2-5 | NA | TRBV7-9 | many | CASSLSRSGTEQETQYF | TGTGCCAGCAGCTTATCCCGGAGCGGGACAGAACAAGAGACCCAGTACTTC
TRBJ2-5 | NA | TRBV24-1 | few | CATSDRKGPQETQYF | TGTGCCACCAGTGATCGGAAGGGGCCCCAAGAGACCCAGTACTTC